Listed here are 22 T cell receptor beta chains from one sample, sequenced in a study of blood T cells in healthy people across ages. Combining a sample-barcoded 5' primer with a J-beta primer mix, a second PCR ran for 7 to 11 cycles. TCRdb analysed the 5' RACE reads with MiXCR anew, one entry per CDR3 protein. The table shows around 1,800,000 distinct CDR3 sequences, with 39% occurring only once. The sample comprised blood. These TCRs come from a human donor in good health.

The chain uses TRBV12-3 or TRBV12-4 and TRBJ2-1; TRBD2 matches at 11 bases. The CDR3 totals 15 residues. After removal of 7 bases from V and 6 bases from J, the junction contained 8 bases not matched to a gene. The DNA for the CDR3 is TGTGCCAGCACCCTACTAGCGGGGGTGGTCAATGAGCAGTTCTTC. Translated: CASTLLAGVVNEQFF.

The chain carries TRBV15 and TRBJ2-4; D gene ambiguous. The DNA end favors TRBJ2-7, so the J call may be wrong. Germline loops: CDR1 LNHNV, CDR2 YYDKDF (reference sequence). The CDR3 is made up of 15 amino acids. CDR3 bases: TGTGCCACCAGCTCTCTCAATGGTCTAGTCTACGAGCAGTACTTC. This codes for CATSSLNGLVYEQYF.

In this sample, this clonotype turned up many times. The rearrangement links TRBV15 to TRBJ2-4, with 7 bases fitting TRBD1. The CDR3 contains 14 residues. Germline V gene lookup returns CDR1 LNHNV and CDR2 YYDKDF (reference sequence). With 3 bases clipped from V and 12 bases from J, the junction kept 11 bases outside the gene matches. The CDR3 DNA sequence: TGTGCCACCAGCAGGGCAACTCAACAGGGGAGTCAGTACTTC. This codes for CATSRATQQGSQYF.

This clonotype was seen more than once but under ten times. The rearrangement links TRBV2 to TRBJ2-3, with D unresolved. The V end was cut by 4 bases, the J end by 0 bases, with 14 bases between. Per germline, CDR1 SNHLY and CDR2 FYNNEI. The CDR3 has 16 amino acids. The CDR3 loop reads CASSVLGGPSTDTQYF. The CDR3 nucleotides read TGTGCCAGCAGTGTATTGGGCGGCCCTAGCACAGATACGCAGTATTTT. The full variable domain, rest sourced from reference TRBV2 and TRBJ2-3, is EPEVTQTPSHQVTQMGQEVILRCVPISNHLYFYWYRQILGQKVEFLVSFYNNEISEKSEIFDDQFSVERPDGSNFTLKIRSTKLEDSAMYFCASSVLGGPSTDTQYFGPGTRLTVL.

A few counts support this clonotype. The chain employs TRBV7-9 and TRBJ2-1; a weak D match, TRBD2 (5 bases). V gave up 5 bases and J gave up 7 bases, with 12 bases separating them. The CDR3 runs to 13 residues. CDR1 is SEHNR and CDR2 is FQNEAQ in the germline V gene (reference sequence). The CDR3 DNA follows: TGTGCCAGCAGCCCTAAGGACTCGAATGAGCAGTTCTTC. Residues: CASSPKDSNEQFF.

The rearrangement links TRBV20-1 to TRBJ1-2, with 11 nucleotides matching TRBD1. J gave up 7 bases and V 6 bases, and 7 bases lay outside the gene matches. CDR1 and CDR2 from the germline V gene are DFQATT and SNEGSKA (reference sequence). The CDR3 is 13 amino acids. The CDR3 is CSAKDRGPGGYTF. For the CDR3, the DNA is TGCAGTGCCAAGGACAGGGGGCCGGGTGGCTACACCTTC.

This clonotype has a handful of counts. The rearrangement links TRBV4-1 to TRBJ2-5; D is ambiguous. The CDR3 is 14 amino acids. V shed 0 bases and J shed 2 bases, with 7 bases lying between them. From germline, CDR1 is MGHRA and CDR2 YSYEKL. The chain's CDR3 is CASSQEGPQETQYF. The DNA for the CDR3 is TGCGCCAGCAGCCAAGAAGGACCACAAGAGACCCAGTACTTC.

This clonotype has a handful of counts. Relative to the germline gene, one junction end is altered; a read error may explain this. The rearrangement uses TRBV10-3 and TRBJ2-5, with D possibly TRBD1 on 6 matching bases. Gene TRBJ2-7 matches the end of the DNA better, so the J call may be wrong. The CDR3 consists of 14 residues. Germline CDR1 and CDR2: ENHRY and SYGVKD. CDR3 residues: CAVSRPGQVYEQYF. CDR3 in DNA: TGTGCCGTCAGTCGACCGGGACAAGTATACGAGCAGTACTTC.

The V gene is TRBV3-1, the J gene TRBJ2-1; perhaps TRBD2 as D (7 bases). Per germline, CDR1 LGHDT and CDR2 YNNKEL (reference sequence). V lost 4 bases, J lost 9 bases, and 19 bases lay in between. The CDR3 loop spans 15 amino acids. The DNA of the CDR3 is TGTGCCAGCAGCCTAAGGGGGGGCTCTCGTGGTGAGCAGTTCTTC. Its translation is CASSLRGGSRGEQFF.

This chain connects TRBV5-5 to TRBJ2-4, with a weak D call TRBD2 (5 bases). There are 14 residues in the CDR3. In germline, CDR1 is SGHKS, CDR2 YYEKEE (reference sequence). Deletions cut 0 bases from V and 8 bases from J, with 12 bases between. CDR3 bases: TGTGCCAGCAGCTTGGAGGGAGCGGTAGACATTCAGTACTTC. It translates to CASSLEGAVDIQYF.

This clonotype was detected a few times. This could be a read error, since a much larger clone is one nucleotide away. This rearrangement joins TRBV5-1 to TRBJ2-7; tentatively, D is TRBD1 (6 bases). The V and J ends lost 4 bases and 6 bases respectively, with 11 bases between them. CDR3 length: 12 residues. The germline gives CDR1 SGHRS, CDR2 YFSETQ. CDR3 nucleotide sequence: TGCGCCAGCAGCACCCAGGGGATCGAGCAGTACTTC. This sequence encodes CASSTQGIEQYF.

This clonotype was observed once. The chain combines TRBV27 with TRBJ2-4; 9 positions agree with TRBD1. The J call may be incorrect, as the DNA end agrees better with TRBJ2-5. Germline V lookup: CDR1 MNHEY, CDR2 SMNVEV (reference sequence). The CDR3 contains 15 residues. The CDR3 DNA follows: TGTGCCAGCAGTAAAAGGGACAGGGACCAAGAGACCCAGTACTTC. It is translated as CASSKRDRDQETQYF.

There are a few counts of this clonotype. Here the CDR3 DNA reads TGTGCCAGCAGACGACAGATCCCTGGAGGCTACACCTTC. This translates into CASRRQIPGGYTF. This rearrangement joins TRBV12-3 or TRBV12-4 to TRBJ1-2; D is perhaps TRBD1 (5 bases). V lost 6 bases and J lost 8, with 16 bases in between. The CDR3 consists of 13 residues.

The chain joins TRBV2 to TRBJ1-2, with 7 bases fitting TRBD1. The germline CDR1 and CDR2 sequences are SNHLY and FYNNEI. CDR3 length: 14 residues. Trimming took 4 bases from V and 2 from J; bases not matched to a gene: 4. Written as DNA, the CDR3 is TGTGCCAGCAGTGTAAGGGACAGAAACTATGGCTACACCTTC. Amino acids: CASSVRDRNYGYTF.

V gene TRBV5-1 combines with J gene TRBJ2-4; TRBD1 might be the D (6 bases). The tail of the sequence fits TRBJ2-7 better, so the J call may be wrong. The length of the CDR3 is 15 residues. The germline V gene encodes CDR1 SGHRS and CDR2 YFSETQ. CDR3 residues: CASSVRSGHLYEQYF. CDR3 nucleotide sequence: TGCGCCAGCAGCGTTCGATCGGGACACCTCTACGAGCAGTACTTC.

This clonotype was counted at least ten times. The chain has TRBV6-1 and TRBJ2-7; D is undetermined. Germline CDR1 MNHNS, CDR2 SASEGT. The V gene lost 1 base and the J gene lost 0 bases, with 4 bases spanning the gap. This CDR3 is built from 13 residues. The CDR3 nucleotides read TGTGCCAGCAGTGAAGGCCGCTCCTACGAGCAGTACTTC. The encoded protein is CASSEGRSYEQYF.

This clonotype was detected a few times. The chain is built from TRBV15 and TRBJ2-7; TRBD2 matches at 8 bases. CDR1 and CDR2 (germline): LNHNV, YYDKDF (reference sequence). The CDR3 loop spans 16 amino acids. V lost 2 bases and J lost 3; bases outside the gene matches: 9. For the CDR3, the DNA is TGTGCCACCAGCAGAACGGGAGGGAAATGGAACTACGAGCAGTACTTC. Amino acids: CATSRTGGKWNYEQYF.

This chain uses TRBV29-1 with TRBJ1-2; D may be TRBD1 (5 bases). This CDR3 region has 11 residues. Between the trimmed V and J ends, which lost 0 bases and 10 bases, there was a span of 9 bases. Germline CDR1 is SQVTM and CDR2 is ANQGSEA. The CDR3, as DNA: TGCAGCGTTGAAGAGGGGCCTTACTACACCTTC. Translating gives CSVEEGPYYTF. Drawing the rest from reference TRBV29-1 and TRBJ1-2, the complete variable domain is SAVISQKPSRDICQRGTSLTIQCQVDSQVTMMFWYRQQPGQSLTLIATANQGSEATYESGFVIDKFPISRPNLTFSTLTVSNMSPEDSSIYLCSVEEGPYYTFGSGTRLTVV.

This chain connects TRBV11-3 to TRBJ2-5; maybe TRBD2 (5 bases). V lost 5 bases and J lost 5, with 18 bases in between. Germline V gene lookup returns CDR1 SGHNT and CDR2 YENEEA. The CDR3 has 15 residues. CDR3: CASSTRRAVQETQYF. The CDR3 DNA is TGTGCCAGCAGCACCCGACGAGCGGTCCAGGAGACCCAGTACTTC. Full variable domain (rest looked up from reference TRBV11-3 and TRBJ2-5): EAGVVQSPRYKIIEKKQPVAFWCNPISGHNTLYWYLQNLGQGPELLIRYENEEAVDDSQLPKDRFSAERLKGVDSTLKIQPAELGDSAVYLCASSTRRAVQETQYFGPGTRLLVL.

The V gene is TRBV9, the J gene TRBJ2-7; tentatively, D is TRBD1 or TRBD2 (5 bases each). With 0 bases removed from V and 1 base from J, the gap between germline ends came to 8 bases. This CDR3 region has 14 residues. Per germline, CDR1 SGDLS and CDR2 YYNGEE. CDR3 nucleotides: TGTGCCAGCAGCGTAGGGGACGTATCCTACGAGCAGTACTTC. The encoded protein is CASSVGDVSYEQYF.

This clonotype was recorded at least ten times. The chain combines TRBV12-3 or TRBV12-4 with TRBJ2-4; tentative D call: TRBD2 (6 bases). The germline V and J ends were trimmed by 5 bases and 7 bases, with 18 bases remaining between them. This CDR3 is built from 15 residues. Here the CDR3 reads CASSQPGLPGNIQYF. The CDR3 bases are TGTGCCAGCAGTCAGCCGGGACTCCCGGGGAACATTCAGTACTTC.

CDR3 nucleotide sequence: TGCGCCAGTTCTAGGGGAGGTTTTGGAGCTTTCTTT. Its translation: CASSRGGFGAFF. The chain couples TRBV5-1 to TRBJ1-1; tentative D call: TRBD1 (5 bases). Germline V CDR1 and CDR2: SGHRS, YFSETQ. This CDR3 is built from 12 residues. Between the trimmed V and J ends, which lost 8 bases and 10 bases, there was a span of 18 bases.